A single sample gave rise to the 7 T cell receptor beta chains below, sequenced in a study of blood T cell repertoires in COVID-19. Repertoires were generated with immunoSEQ multiplex PCR, while TCRdb's copy carries only in-frame clones and drops some. The data contain 200,000 or so clones, 80% to 90% of them singletons. Material: PBMCs or T cells enriched from blood (not recorded which). The source of these receptors is a man aged 25-45 years in a cohort exposed to, infected with or recovered from COVID-19 (not recorded which).

Written as DNA, the CDR3 is TGTGCCAGCAGCTTAGACAGCTGGTCCTACAGGGATGAGCAGTTCTTC. Protein sequence: CASSLDSWSYRDEQFF. The chain carries TRBV11-3 and TRBJ2-1, with a possible D match to TRBD1 (6 bases). Looked up from germline, CDR1 is SGHNT and CDR2 is YENEEA. The ends were cut back, 0 bases at V and 8 bases at J, with 17 bases in the middle. The CDR3 totals 16 residues.

This CDR3 reads CASMGFGTGMEPLHF. CDR3 nucleotides: TGTGCCAGTATGGGGTTTGGGACAGGGATGGAACCCCTCCACTTT. V gene TRBV19 combines with J gene TRBJ1-6; 9 bases are a match to TRBD1. J gave up 12 bases and V 7 bases, and 13 bases lay outside the gene matches. The CDR3 consists of 15 residues. CDR1 LNHDA and CDR2 SQIVND come from the germline V gene (reference sequence).

This chain joins TRBV10-3 and TRBJ2-4, with D uncertain. Germline V lookup: CDR1 ENHRY, CDR2 SYGVKD. The CDR3 length is 16 residues. Trimming removed 0 bases from V and 1 base from J, with 10 bases in between. As DNA, the CDR3 is TGTGCCATCAGTGAGTCGGGCCTTGGGGCCAAAAACATTCAGTACTTC. Its protein product is CAISESGLGAKNIQYF.

This clone was observed a single time. The DNA of the CDR3 is TGTGCCAGCAGCTCGGACTTATCGGGCAATGAGCAGTTCTTC. Its protein product is CASSSDLSGNEQFF. V is TRBV7-6 and J is TRBJ2-1; tentative D call: TRBD2 (5 bases). Germline V gives CDR1 SGHVS, CDR2 FNYEAQ. V lost 4 bases, J lost 6 bases, and 13 bases lay in between. The CDR3 contains 14 residues.

V usage is TRBV20-1 and J usage is TRBJ2-3, with TRBD2 identical over 8 bases. Per the germline V gene, CDR1 is DFQATT and CDR2 is SNEGSKA (reference sequence). Trimming at V came to 3 bases and at J to 5 bases, leaving 7 bases not matched to a gene. This CDR3 spans 14 amino acids. CDR3 sequence reads: CSASKGLGLDTQYF. Written as DNA, the CDR3 is TGCAGTGCTAGTAAGGGACTAGGATTAGATACGCAGTATTTT.

J is TRBJ2-1 and V is TRBV11-2; possibly TRBD1 for D (5 bases). The germline gives CDR1 SGHAT, CDR2 FQNNGV. V shed 1 base and J shed 5 bases, with 15 bases lying between them. The CDR3 runs to 16 residues. CDR3 sequence reads: CASSLGGAFLNNEQFF. The CDR3, as DNA: TGTGCCAGCAGCTTAGGTGGGGCCTTCTTAAACAATGAGCAGTTCTTC.

The rearrangement links TRBV18 to TRBJ1-6, with 11 bases aligning to TRBD1. Germline CDR1 KGHSH, CDR2 LQKENI. V was pared by 5 bases and J by 9 bases, with 3 bases of the junction left unmatched. This CDR3 comprises 14 residues. DNA of the CDR3: TGTGCCAGCTCATCCGGGACAGGGGGTTCACCCCTCCACTTT. Encoded protein: CASSSGTGGSPLHF.